A few counts support the clone carrying this T cell receptor (beta chain). Its matching antigen is unknown. The data stem from a study of CD8 T cells in ankylosing spondylitis. Germline CDR1 reads DFQATT; CDR2 reads SNEGSKA (reference sequence). V was trimmed by 3 bases and J by 6 bases, leaving 18 bases between them. The CDR3 contains 14 residues. Libraries for TCR beta were made by quantitative 5'-RACE with molecular barcodes. Each CDR3 protein gets one entry after TCRdb re-called the 5' RACE reads with MiXCR. The sample lists about 360,000 distinct CDR3 sequences, approximately 22% occurring once. Overall study findings and caveats: Peripheral blood samples showed relatively rare disease-linked clones, and these clones were CD8+. In ankylosing spondylitis patients, matched synovial fluid reportedly showed significant enrichment of disease-linked clones. A TCR beta motif made of several highly homologous variants seemed typical of ankylosing spondylitis blood.

Sequencing used blood, either unsorted or a sorted T cell fraction (not recorded which). The chain is built from TRBV20-1 and TRBJ2-7, with D maybe TRBD2 (6 bases). The receptor was derived from a male donor with ankylosing spondylitis or in good health (not recorded which). CDR3 residues: CSARSGLPWGEQYF. In DNA form, the CDR3 reads TGCAGTGCTAGGAGTGGACTACCTTGGGGCGAGCAGTACTTC.